The 8 T cell receptor beta chains reported below all come from one sample, sequenced in a study of T-cell reconstitution after alpha-beta-depleted transplantation in children. Preparation of the TCRbeta library was carried out with unique molecular identifiers. One entry per CDR3 protein results from TCRdb running MiXCR on the PCR reads. The profile shows around 94,000 distinct CDR3 sequences, 4.5% to 7.5% of them singletons. The source material was PBMCs, mostly from graft donor cells, sampled 60 days after TCRalphabeta/CD19-depleted stem cell transplant. These receptors were collected from a female patient aged 2 to 10 who had a stem cell transplant for Fanconi anemia, so the T cells may come from the graft donor.

This clonotype was seen many times. The chain links TRBV29-1 to TRBJ2-5; perhaps TRBD1 as D (6 bases). V dropped 2 bases and J dropped 1 base, with 14 bases sitting between them. CDR3 length: 15 residues. Germline loops: CDR1 SQVTM, CDR2 ANQGSEA. The CDR3 is CSVEFPDSAQETQYF. The CDR3 DNA sequence: TGCAGCGTTGAATTCCCGGACAGTGCCCAAGAGACCCAGTACTTC. Based on the CDR3 plus reference TRBV29-1 and TRBJ2-5, the full variable domain is SAVISQKPSRDICQRGTSLTIQCQVDSQVTMMFWYRQQPGQSLTLIATANQGSEATYESGFVIDKFPISRPNLTFSTLTVSNMSPEDSSIYLCSVEFPDSAQETQYFGPGTRLLVL.

At least ten counts were recorded for this clonotype. The chain employs TRBV12-3 or TRBV12-4 and TRBJ1-5; 7 bases align to TRBD1. Trimming at V came to 5 bases and at J to 2 bases, leaving 9 bases not matched to a gene. The CDR3 covers 16 residues. DNA of the CDR3: TGTGCCAGCAGTATCTGGACAGGAGGGGGCAATCAGCCCCAGCATTTT. It is translated as CASSIWTGGGNQPQHF.

This clonotype was found many times. This chain links TRBV7-2 with TRBJ2-3; D gene unclear. The CDR3 is made up of 15 amino acids. Germline CDR1 and CDR2: SGHTA and FQGNSA. Trimming removed 2 bases from V and 4 bases from J, with 13 bases in between. CDR3 residues: CASSLRTPASDTQYF. In DNA form, the CDR3 reads TGTGCCAGCAGCTTAAGAACCCCCGCATCAGATACGCAGTATTTT. The full variable domain, rest sourced from reference TRBV7-2 and TRBJ2-3, is GAGVSQSPSNKVTEKGKDVELRCDPISGHTALYWYRQSLGQGLEFLIYFQGNSAPDKSGLPSDRFSAERTGGSVSTLTIQRTQQEDSAVYLCASSLRTPASDTQYFGPGTRLTVL.

This clonotype was picked up a small number of times. This chain joins TRBV20-1 and TRBJ2-7; D ambiguous. CDR3 length equals 14 residues. V dropped 3 bases and J dropped 5 bases, with 17 bases sitting between them. Looked up from germline, CDR1 is DFQATT and CDR2 is SNEGSKA (reference sequence). CDR3 protein: CSARDDPSVDEQYF. The DNA for the CDR3 is TGCAGTGCTAGGGACGACCCGTCGGTGGACGAGCAGTACTTC.

The table lists this clonotype with a few counts. The chain recombines TRBV12-3 or TRBV12-4 with TRBJ2-3, with D hard to call. The CDR3 totals 14 residues. Trimming left V 2 bases short and J 6 bases short, with 12 bases between. CDR3 sequence reads: CASSLIRSGDTQYF. CDR3 in DNA: TGTGCCAGCAGTTTAATCAGGTCCGGGGATACGCAGTATTTT.

The rearrangement joins TRBV5-4 to TRBJ1-1; the match to TRBD1 covers 7 bases. J gave up 1 base and V 3 bases, and 3 bases lay outside the gene matches. Germline CDR1 reads SGHNT; CDR2 reads YYREEE (reference sequence). This CDR3 is 14 amino acids long. CDR3 protein: CASSSRTGNTEAFF. The CDR3, as DNA: TGTGCCAGCAGCTCCAGGACAGGGAACACTGAAGCTTTCTTT.

This clonotype was detected ten times or more. CDR3 DNA sequence: TGTGCCAGCAGAAAGGGAGCCATCCAAGAGACCCAGTACTTC. It is translated as CASRKGAIQETQYF. The chain carries TRBV2 and TRBJ2-5; D may be TRBD2 (5 bases). V lost 6 bases and J lost 1, with 12 bases in between. Germline V gene sequence: CDR1 SNHLY, CDR2 FYNNEI. This CDR3 comprises 14 residues.

This clonotype was recorded at least ten times. The chain combines TRBV12-3 or TRBV12-4 with TRBJ2-1; TRBD1 matches at 9 bases. The CDR3 sequence is 14 residues long. The V segment lost 6 bases and the J segment 8 bases; nucleotides outside the gene matches: 8. The DNA for the CDR3 is TGTGCCAGCAGGTTGGGACAGGGAATGCATGAGCAGTTCTTC. Protein: CASRLGQGMHEQFF.